Below, one TCR beta chain is given with its context. CDR1 is KGHSH, CDR2 LQKENI, per germline. V lost 5 bases, J lost 4 bases, and 8 bases stayed unmatched. The CDR3 totals 16 residues. Per the original methods: Amplification of reference gene primers provided the estimated nucleated cell counts. Some clones are missing from TCRdb's copy, which holds only in-frame ones; the method was immunoSEQ multiplex PCR. The V and J calls and the clone size are those of that table, but D and trimming were determined from the DNA. Of some 87,000 clones listed, over 70% are singletons. The data originate from a study of blood T cell repertoires in COVID-19. Study overall: The samples span acute and convalescent COVID-19 from the United States, Italy and Spain. The cDNA or gDNA used as material had been derived from T cells, B-cell-depleted T cells, or PBMCs.

This receptor was identified in a man aged 50 or older who had recovered from COVID-19. J is TRBJ2-2 and V is TRBV18; 9 positions match TRBD1. Sequenced material: peripheral blood. The CDR3 region has the DNA TGTGCCAGCTCAAACCCGGGACAGGGTACCACCGGGGAGCTGTTTTTT. Its protein is CASSNPGQGTTGELFF.